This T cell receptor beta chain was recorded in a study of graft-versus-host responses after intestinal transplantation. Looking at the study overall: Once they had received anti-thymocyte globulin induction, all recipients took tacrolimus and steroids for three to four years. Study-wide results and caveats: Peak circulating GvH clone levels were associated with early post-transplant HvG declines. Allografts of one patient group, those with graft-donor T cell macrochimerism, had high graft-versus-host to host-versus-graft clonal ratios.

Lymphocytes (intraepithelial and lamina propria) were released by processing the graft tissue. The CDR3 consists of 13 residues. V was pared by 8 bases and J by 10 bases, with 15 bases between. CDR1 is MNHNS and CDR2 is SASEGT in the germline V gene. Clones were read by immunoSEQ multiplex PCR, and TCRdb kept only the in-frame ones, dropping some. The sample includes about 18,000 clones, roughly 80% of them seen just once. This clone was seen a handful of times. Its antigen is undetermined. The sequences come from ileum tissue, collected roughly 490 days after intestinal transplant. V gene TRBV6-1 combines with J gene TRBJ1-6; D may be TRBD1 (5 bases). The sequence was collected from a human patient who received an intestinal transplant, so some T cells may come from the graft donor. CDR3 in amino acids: CASRGGEASPLHF. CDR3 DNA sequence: TGTGCCAGCCGGGGGGGGGAGGCCTCACCCCTCCACTTT.